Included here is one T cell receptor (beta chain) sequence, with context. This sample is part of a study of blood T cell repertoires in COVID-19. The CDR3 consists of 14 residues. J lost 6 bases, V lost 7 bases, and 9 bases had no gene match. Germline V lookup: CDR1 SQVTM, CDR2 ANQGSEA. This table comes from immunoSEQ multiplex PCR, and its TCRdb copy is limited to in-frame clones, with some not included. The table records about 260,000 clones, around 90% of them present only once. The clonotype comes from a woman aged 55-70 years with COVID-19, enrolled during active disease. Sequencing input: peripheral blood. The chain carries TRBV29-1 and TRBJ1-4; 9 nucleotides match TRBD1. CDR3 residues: CSGGTGGDHEKLFF. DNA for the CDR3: TGCAGCGGGGGTACAGGGGGCGACCATGAAAAACTGTTTTTT. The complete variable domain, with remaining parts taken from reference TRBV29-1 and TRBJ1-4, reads SAVISQKPSRDICQRGTSLTIQCQVDSQVTMMFWYRQQPGQSLTLIATANQGSEATYESGFVIDKFPISRPNLTFSTLTVSNMSPEDSSIYLCSGGTGGDHEKLFFGSGTQLSVL.